These 18 T cell receptor beta chains originate from one sample sequenced in a study of control samples from healthy donors and cancer patients. The assay was immunoSEQ multiplex PCR, and TCRdb's table has in-frame clones only and misses some. The sample lists 90,000 to 100,000 clones, about nine tenths seen once, with under 4% in the top ten. Sequenced: blood. These receptors originate from a woman aged 18-29 years in good health.

The J gene is TRBJ1-1, the V gene TRBV6-5, with 8 nucleotides matching TRBD1. The trim removed 6 bases at V and 4 bases at J, leaving 4 bases unmatched. Germline CDR1 is MNHEY and CDR2 is SVGAGI. CDR3 size: 13 residues. The CDR3, as DNA: TGTGCCAGCAGCGACAGGGGTGTCACTGAAGCTTTCTTT. Translation gives CASSDRGVTEAFF.

The DNA for the CDR3 is TGCAGCGTTGAGCAGGGCGGCACCGGGGAGCTGTTTTTT. This sequence encodes CSVEQGGTGELFF. V usage is TRBV29-1 and J usage is TRBJ2-2; possible D gene TRBD1, 5 bases. CDR1 is SQVTM and CDR2 is ANQGSEA in the germline V gene. Trimming removed 3 bases at V and 4 bases at J, with 9 bases between. CDR3 size: 13 residues.

The V call is TRBV5-4, the J call TRBJ2-7, with TRBD1 as a possible D gene (7 bases). The germline V and J ends were trimmed by 2 bases and 9 bases, with 18 bases remaining between them. Germline V gene lookup returns CDR1 SGHNT and CDR2 YYREEE (reference sequence). The CDR3 has 14 amino acids. CDR3 nucleotides: TGTGCCAGCAGCTTTTCTACAGGCCAGGGGGGGCAGTACTTC. Its protein is CASSFSTGQGGQYF.

The chain uses TRBV2 and TRBJ1-6; no clear D. The length of the CDR3 is 15 residues. V dropped 4 bases and J dropped 8 bases, with 15 bases sitting between them. The germline V gene encodes CDR1 SNHLY and CDR2 FYNNEI. The CDR3 is CASSVRAVGDSPLHF. CDR3 DNA sequence: TGTGCCAGCAGTGTAAGGGCGGTCGGGGATTCACCCCTCCACTTT.

V is TRBV19 and J is TRBJ2-7, with a tentative D call TRBD1 (6 bases). The CDR3 spans 14 residues. The V end was cut by 4 bases, the J end by 0 bases, with 10 bases between. CDR1 and CDR2 (germline): LNHDA, SQIVND (reference sequence). CDR3 nucleotide sequence: TGTGCCAGTAGTACCCGGGACATCTCCTACGAGCAGTACTTC. Translation gives CASSTRDISYEQYF.

The rearrangement uses TRBV6-5 and TRBJ2-1, with 10 nucleotides matching TRBD2. The CDR3 is made up of 15 amino acids. The V segment lost 6 bases and the J segment 8 bases; nucleotides outside the gene matches: 10. Germline V gene lookup returns CDR1 MNHEY and CDR2 SVGAGI. CDR3 sequence: CASRTERGGIHEQFF. The CDR3 coding sequence is TGTGCCAGCAGAACGGAGCGGGGGGGCATCCATGAGCAGTTCTTC.

The rearrangement uses TRBV6-1 and TRBJ1-2; 8 bases fit TRBD1. The ends lost 4 bases at V and 4 bases at J; junction bases unmatched: 11. The CDR3 is 16 residues long. Germline V lookup: CDR1 MNHNS, CDR2 SASEGT. The CDR3 loop is CASSVQGAANFYGYTF. The CDR3 DNA reads as TGTGCCAGCAGTGTTCAGGGGGCCGCTAACTTCTATGGCTACACCTTC.

The V gene is TRBV11-3, the J gene TRBJ2-5; 14 nucleotides agree with TRBD2. The CDR3 totals 15 residues. CDR1 is SGHNT, CDR2 YENEEA, per germline. The trim removed 0 bases at V and 8 bases at J, leaving 2 bases unmatched. CDR3 sequence: CASSLEGLAGDTQYF. CDR3 nucleotides: TGTGCCAGCAGCTTAGAGGGACTAGCGGGGGACACCCAGTACTTC.

The chain combines TRBV6-5 with TRBJ1-6, with 7 nucleotides matching TRBD1. The CDR3 runs to 15 residues. The J segment lost 10 bases and the V segment lost 5 bases, leaving 11 bases of the junction unmatched. Germline values: CDR1 MNHEY, CDR2 SVGAGI. The CDR3 coding sequence is TGTGCCAGCAGTACCCTGACAGGGTCTAGGTCACCCCTCCACTTT. Translated: CASSTLTGSRSPLHF.

This chain joins TRBV9 and TRBJ2-3; maybe TRBD2 (6 bases). The V end lost 0 bases, the J end lost 0 bases, and 14 bases lay between the germline ends. This CDR3 comprises 17 residues. Germline CDR1 is SGDLS and CDR2 is YYNGEE. The CDR3 region has the DNA TGTGCCAGCAGCGTAGCCGGCGGGACTCCTAGCACAGATACGCAGTATTTT. This encodes CASSVAGGTPSTDTQYF.

The genes are TRBV6-4 and TRBJ2-1; the match to TRBD1 covers 7 bases. The CDR3 contains 14 residues. The V segment lost 6 bases and the J segment 8 bases; nucleotides outside the gene matches: 10. CDR1 is MRHNA and CDR2 is SNTAGT in the germline V gene. The DNA for the CDR3 is TGTGCCAGCAGCGCCGGGCCCCAGGGGGATGAGCAGTTCTTC. This sequence encodes CASSAGPQGDEQFF.

The chain is built from TRBV5-1 and TRBJ1-1; D is undetermined. Germline CDR1 and CDR2: SGHRS and YFSETQ. CDR3 size: 15 residues. Trimming pared 0 bases from V and 0 bases from J, leaving 9 bases between. The chain's CDR3 is CASSLADGLNTEAFF. The CDR3 DNA reads as TGCGCCAGCAGCTTGGCCGATGGGCTGAACACTGAAGCTTTCTTT.

The genes are TRBV6-1 and TRBJ2-3, with D unresolved. The CDR3 length is 16 residues. Germline CDR1 reads MNHNS; CDR2 reads SASEGT. V lost 1 base and J lost 1, with 12 bases in between. In DNA form, the CDR3 reads TGTGCCAGCAGTGAAGGCCTGGGGAAGGGCACAGATACGCAGTATTTT. This sequence encodes CASSEGLGKGTDTQYF.

This chain joins TRBV4-1 and TRBJ1-3; D not resolved. Germline V lookup: CDR1 MGHRA, CDR2 YSYEKL. The CDR3 consists of 13 residues. V was cut by 0 bases and J by 7 bases, with 7 bases left in between. For the CDR3, the DNA is TGCGCCAGCAGCCAAGATATAGGGAACACCATATATTTT. Its translation: CASSQDIGNTIYF.

The J gene is TRBJ1-4, the V gene TRBV4-1; D ambiguous. The length of the CDR3 is 14 residues. Germline CDR1 is MGHRA and CDR2 is YSYEKL. V was trimmed by 1 base and J by 5 bases, leaving 8 bases between them. CDR3 region: CASSQVASNEKLFF. CDR3 DNA: TGCGCCAGCAGCCAAGTGGCAAGCAATGAAAAACTGTTTTTT.

This chain connects TRBV7-2 to TRBJ2-2; no firm D call. This CDR3 has 11 residues. V was pared by 5 bases and J by 6 bases, with 4 bases between. Germline CDR1 is SGHTA and CDR2 is FQGNSA. As DNA, the CDR3 is TGTGCCAGCAGCCCCCCCGGGGAGCTGTTTTTT. Translating gives CASSPPGELFF.

The J gene is TRBJ2-1, the V gene TRBV5-1, with TRBD2 matching 8 bases. The V segment lost 1 base and the J segment 10 bases; nucleotides outside the gene matches: 13. Germline CDR1 reads SGHRS; CDR2 reads YFSETQ. The CDR3 covers 16 residues. The CDR3 coding sequence is TGCGCCAGCAGCTTGTCCCTCGTAGGGGCGGGGGGCGAGCAGTTCTTC. As protein: CASSLSLVGAGGEQFF.

The CDR3 reads CASSLAPISGTGAVGELFF. The DNA for the CDR3 is TGCGCCAGCAGTCTAGCCCCAATTTCCGGGACAGGGGCCGTCGGGGAGCTGTTTTTT. The V call is TRBV5-1, the J call TRBJ2-2; 10 nucleotides align to TRBD1. Germline values: CDR1 SGHRS, CDR2 YFSETQ. CDR3 length: 19 amino acids. The ends lost 5 bases at V and 7 bases at J; junction bases unmatched: 20.